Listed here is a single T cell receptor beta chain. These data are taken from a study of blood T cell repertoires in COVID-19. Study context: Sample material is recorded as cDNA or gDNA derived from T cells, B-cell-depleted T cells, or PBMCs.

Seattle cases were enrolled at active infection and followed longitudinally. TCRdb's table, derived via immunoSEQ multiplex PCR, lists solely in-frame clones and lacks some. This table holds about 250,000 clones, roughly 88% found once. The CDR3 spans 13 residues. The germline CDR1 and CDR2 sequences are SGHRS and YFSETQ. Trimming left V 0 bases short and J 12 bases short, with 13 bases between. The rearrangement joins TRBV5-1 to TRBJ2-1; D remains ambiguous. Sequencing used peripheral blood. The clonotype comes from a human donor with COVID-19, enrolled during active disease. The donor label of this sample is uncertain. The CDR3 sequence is CASSLVDLAAQFF. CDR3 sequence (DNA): TGCGCCAGCAGCTTGGTCGACCTGGCGGCGCAGTTCTTC.